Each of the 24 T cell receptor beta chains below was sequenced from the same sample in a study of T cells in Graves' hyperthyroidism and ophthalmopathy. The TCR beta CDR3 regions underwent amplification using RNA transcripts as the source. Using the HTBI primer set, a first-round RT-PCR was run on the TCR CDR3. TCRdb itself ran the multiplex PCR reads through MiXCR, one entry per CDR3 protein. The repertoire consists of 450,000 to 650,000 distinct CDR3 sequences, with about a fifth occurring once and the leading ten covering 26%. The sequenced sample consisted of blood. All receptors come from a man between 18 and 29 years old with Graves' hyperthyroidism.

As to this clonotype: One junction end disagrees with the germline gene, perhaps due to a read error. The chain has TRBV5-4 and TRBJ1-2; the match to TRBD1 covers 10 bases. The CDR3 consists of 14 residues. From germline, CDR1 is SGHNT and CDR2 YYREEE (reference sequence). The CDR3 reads CASSLPDRGYGHTF. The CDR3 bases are TGTGCCAGCAGCTTACCGGACAGGGGGTATGGCCACACCTTC.

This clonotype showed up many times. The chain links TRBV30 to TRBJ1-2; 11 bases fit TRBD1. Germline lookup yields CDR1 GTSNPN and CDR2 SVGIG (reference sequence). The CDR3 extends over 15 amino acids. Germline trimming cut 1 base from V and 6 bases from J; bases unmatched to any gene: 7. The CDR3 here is CAWSARTGGVDGYTF. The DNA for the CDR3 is TGTGCCTGGAGTGCGAGGACAGGGGGCGTTGATGGCTACACCTTC.

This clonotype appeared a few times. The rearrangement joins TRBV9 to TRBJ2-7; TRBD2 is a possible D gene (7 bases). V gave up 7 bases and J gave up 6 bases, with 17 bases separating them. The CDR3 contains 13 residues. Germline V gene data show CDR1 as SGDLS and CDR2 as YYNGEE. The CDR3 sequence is CASGGGNAREQYF. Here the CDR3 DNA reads TGTGCCAGCGGGGGGGGCAACGCTCGCGAGCAGTACTTC.

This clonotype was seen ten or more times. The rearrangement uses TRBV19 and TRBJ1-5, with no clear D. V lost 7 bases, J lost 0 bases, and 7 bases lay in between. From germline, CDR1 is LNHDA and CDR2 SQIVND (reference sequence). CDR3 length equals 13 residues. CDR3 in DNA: TGTGCCAGTAACAGAGATAGCAATCAGCCCCAGCATTTT. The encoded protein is CASNRDSNQPQHF.

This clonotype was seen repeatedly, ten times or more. CDR3: CASSRTTYYQNQPQHF. CDR3 bases: TGTGCCAGCAGTCGGACGACTTATTATCAGAATCAGCCCCAGCATTTT. The V call is TRBV28, the J call TRBJ1-5; D not certain. Germline V CDR1 and CDR2: MDHEN, SYDVKM. The CDR3 length is 16 residues. V was trimmed by 5 bases and J by 4 bases, leaving 18 bases between them.

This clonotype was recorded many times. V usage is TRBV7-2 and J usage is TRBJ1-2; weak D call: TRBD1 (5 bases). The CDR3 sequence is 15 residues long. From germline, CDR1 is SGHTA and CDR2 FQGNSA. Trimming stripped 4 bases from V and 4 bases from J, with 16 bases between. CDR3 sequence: CASSSRSGARYGYTF. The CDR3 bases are TGTGCCAGCAGCTCTAGAAGCGGGGCGCGCTATGGCTACACCTTC.

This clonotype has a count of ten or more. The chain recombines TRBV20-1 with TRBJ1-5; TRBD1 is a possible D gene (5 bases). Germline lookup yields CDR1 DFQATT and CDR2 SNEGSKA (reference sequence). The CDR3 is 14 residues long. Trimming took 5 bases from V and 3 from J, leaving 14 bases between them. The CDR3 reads CSAAGGGNNQPQHF. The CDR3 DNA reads TGCAGTGCTGCCGGTGGGGGTAACAATCAGCCCCAGCATTTT.

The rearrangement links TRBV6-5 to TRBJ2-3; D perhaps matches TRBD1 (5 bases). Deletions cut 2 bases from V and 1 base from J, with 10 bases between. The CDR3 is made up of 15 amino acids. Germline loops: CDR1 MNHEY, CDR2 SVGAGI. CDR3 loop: CASSYDLGGTDTQYF. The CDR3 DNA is TGTGCCAGCAGTTACGATTTAGGGGGCACAGATACGCAGTATTTT.

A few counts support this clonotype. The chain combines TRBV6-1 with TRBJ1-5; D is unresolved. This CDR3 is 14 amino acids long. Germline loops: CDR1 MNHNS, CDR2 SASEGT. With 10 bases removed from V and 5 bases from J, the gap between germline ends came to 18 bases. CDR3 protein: CATTLGQSDQPQHF. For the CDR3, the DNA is TGTGCCACGACCCTTGGGCAATCCGATCAGCCCCAGCATTTT.

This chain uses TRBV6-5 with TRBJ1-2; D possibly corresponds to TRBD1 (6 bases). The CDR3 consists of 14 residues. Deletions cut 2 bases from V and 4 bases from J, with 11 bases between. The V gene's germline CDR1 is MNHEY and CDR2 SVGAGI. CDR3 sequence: CASSYRDRSYGYTF. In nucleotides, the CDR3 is TGTGCCAGCAGTTACCGTGACAGGTCCTATGGCTACACCTTC.

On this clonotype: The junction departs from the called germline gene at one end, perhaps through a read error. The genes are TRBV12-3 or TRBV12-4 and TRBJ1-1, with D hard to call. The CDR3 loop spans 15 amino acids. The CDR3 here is CASSYVKLGYTEACF. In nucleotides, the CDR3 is TGTGCCAGCAGCTACGTCAAGCTGGGTTACACTGAAGCTTGCTTT.

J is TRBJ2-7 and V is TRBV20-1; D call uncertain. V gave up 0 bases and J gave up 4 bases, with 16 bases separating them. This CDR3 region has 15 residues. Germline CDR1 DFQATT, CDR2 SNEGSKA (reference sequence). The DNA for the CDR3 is TGCAGTGCTAGAGATCTATTGGCGGAGAGATACGAGCAGTACTTC. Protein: CSARDLLAERYEQYF.

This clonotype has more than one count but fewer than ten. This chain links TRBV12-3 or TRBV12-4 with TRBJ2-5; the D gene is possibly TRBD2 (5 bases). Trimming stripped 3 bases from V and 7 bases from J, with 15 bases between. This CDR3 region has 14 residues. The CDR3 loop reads CASSFGERGLTQYF. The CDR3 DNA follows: TGTGCCAGCAGTTTTGGTGAGCGAGGACTGACCCAGTACTTC.

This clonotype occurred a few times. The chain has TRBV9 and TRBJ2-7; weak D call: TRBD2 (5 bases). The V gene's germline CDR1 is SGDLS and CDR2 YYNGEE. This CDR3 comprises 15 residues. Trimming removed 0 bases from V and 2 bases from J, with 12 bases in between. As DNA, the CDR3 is TGTGCCAGCAGCGTAGAGGGCTCGGGAACCTACGAGCAGTACTTC. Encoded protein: CASSVEGSGTYEQYF.

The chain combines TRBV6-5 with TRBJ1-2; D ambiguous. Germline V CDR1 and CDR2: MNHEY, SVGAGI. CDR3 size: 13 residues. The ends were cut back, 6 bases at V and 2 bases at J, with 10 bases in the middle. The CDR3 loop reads CASRLPGNYGYTF. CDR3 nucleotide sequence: TGTGCCAGCAGATTACCGGGGAACTATGGCTACACCTTC.

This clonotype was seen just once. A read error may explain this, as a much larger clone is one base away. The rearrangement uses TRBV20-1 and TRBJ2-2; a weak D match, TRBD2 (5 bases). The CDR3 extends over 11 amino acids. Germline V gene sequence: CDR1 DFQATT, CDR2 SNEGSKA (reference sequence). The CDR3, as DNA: TGCAGTGCTAGAGACACCGGGGAGATGTTTTTT. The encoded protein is CSARDTGEMFF.

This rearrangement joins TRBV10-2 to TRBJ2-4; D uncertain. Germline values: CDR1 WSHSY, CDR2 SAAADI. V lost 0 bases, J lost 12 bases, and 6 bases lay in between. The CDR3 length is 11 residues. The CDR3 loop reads CASSESTDQYF. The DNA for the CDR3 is TGCGCCAGCAGTGAGTCGACGGATCAGTACTTC.

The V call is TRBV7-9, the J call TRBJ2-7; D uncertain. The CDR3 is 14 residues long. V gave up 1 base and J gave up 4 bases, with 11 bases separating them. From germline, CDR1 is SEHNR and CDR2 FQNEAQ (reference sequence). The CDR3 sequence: CASSLDGRPYEQYF. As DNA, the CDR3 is TGTGCCAGCAGCTTAGACGGACGTCCGTACGAGCAGTACTTC.

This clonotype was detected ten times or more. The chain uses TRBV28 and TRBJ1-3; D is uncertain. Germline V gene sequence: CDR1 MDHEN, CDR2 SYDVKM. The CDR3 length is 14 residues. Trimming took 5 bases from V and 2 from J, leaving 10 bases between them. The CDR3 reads CASSPLPAGNTIYF. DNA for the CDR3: TGTGCCAGCAGTCCCCTCCCGGCTGGAAACACCATATATTTT.

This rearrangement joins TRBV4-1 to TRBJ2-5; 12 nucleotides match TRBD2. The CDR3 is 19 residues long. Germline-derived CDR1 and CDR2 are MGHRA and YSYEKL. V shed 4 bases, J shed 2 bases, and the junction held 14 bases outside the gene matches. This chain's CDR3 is CASSPSGASGGGLQETQYF. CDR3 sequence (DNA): TGCGCCAGCAGCCCATCGGGGGCTAGCGGGGGGGGTCTACAAGAGACCCAGTACTTC.

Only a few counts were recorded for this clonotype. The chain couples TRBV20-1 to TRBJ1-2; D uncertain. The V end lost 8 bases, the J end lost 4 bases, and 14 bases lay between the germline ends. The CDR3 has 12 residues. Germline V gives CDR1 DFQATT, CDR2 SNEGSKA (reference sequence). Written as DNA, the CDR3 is TGCAGTACCCGGCCTAGGGCCTATGGCTACACCTTC. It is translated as CSTRPRAYGYTF.

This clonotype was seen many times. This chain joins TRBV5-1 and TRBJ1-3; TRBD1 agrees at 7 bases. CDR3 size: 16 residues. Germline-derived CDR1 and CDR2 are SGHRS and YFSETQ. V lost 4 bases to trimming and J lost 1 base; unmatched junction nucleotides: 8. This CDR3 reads CASSADSGGSGNTIYF. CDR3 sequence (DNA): TGCGCCAGCAGCGCCGATTCAGGGGGTTCTGGAAACACCATATATTTT.

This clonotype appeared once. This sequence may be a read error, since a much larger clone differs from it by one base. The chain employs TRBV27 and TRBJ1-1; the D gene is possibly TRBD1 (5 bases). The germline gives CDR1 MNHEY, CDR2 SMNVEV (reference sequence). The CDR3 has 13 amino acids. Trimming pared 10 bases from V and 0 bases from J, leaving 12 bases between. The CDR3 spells CAISKTVNTEAFF. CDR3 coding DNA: TGTGCCATCAGCAAGACAGTGAACACTGAAGCTTTCTTT.

The CDR3, as DNA: TGTGCCAGCAGCTCCGGGGGAGACAATCAGCCCCAGCATTTT. This gives the protein CASSSGGDNQPQHF. The rearrangement uses TRBV13 and TRBJ1-5, with D tentatively TRBD1 (5 bases). V was trimmed by 4 bases and J by 3 bases, leaving 10 bases between them. This CDR3 has 14 residues. Germline V lookup: CDR1 PRHDT, CDR2 FYEKMQ (reference sequence).